Below are 16 T cell receptor beta chains sequenced from a single sample in a study of tumor and adjacent non-tumor tissue in lung cancer. TCRbeta libraries were built with three rounds of nested PCR, modified from ARM-PCR. In TCRdb, the multiplex PCR reads were re-called with MiXCR into one record per CDR3 protein. This sample carries fewer than 90,000 distinct CDR3 sequences, about 77% of them seen once, and the ten largest clones take about a fifth. No cell sorting was done before RNA was extracted from the tissue. This non-tumor lung sample came from over 3 cm beyond the tumor edge. Specimen: distant non-tumor lung tissue. Source of these receptors: a woman aged 50 to 60 with non-small cell lung cancer.

About this clonotype itself: This likely comes from a read error, as the CDR3 has no conserved phenylalanine or tryptophan at its end. This sequence joins TRBV6-1 and TRBJ2-1; D not certain. Germline V gives CDR1 MNHNS, CDR2 SASEGT. V was trimmed by 7 bases and J by 5 bases, leaving 24 bases between them. The CDR3 runs to 17 residues. This CDR3 reads CASIQVIGHQLDNEQFL. Here the CDR3 DNA reads TGTGCCAGCATCCAGGTTATAGGCCATCAACTCGACAATGAGCAGTTCTTG.

On this clonotype itself: This may arise from a read error, as a much more abundant clone is one base away. The genes are TRBV9 and TRBJ2-1; D gene uncertain. The germline V gene has CDR1 SGDLS and CDR2 YYNGEE. The CDR3 sequence is 15 residues long. Trimming removed 4 bases at V and 8 bases at J, with 19 bases between. Here the CDR3 reads CASSPYYGEQDEQFF. The CDR3 nucleotides are TGTGCCAGCAGCCCCTATTATGGAGAGCAGGATGAGCAGTTCTTC.

As for this clonotype: The junction differs from germline at one of its ends, possibly a read error. The genes are TRBV6-5 and TRBJ2-1, with 9 bases that match TRBD1. Germline V CDR1 and CDR2: MNHEY, SVGAGI. This CDR3 comprises 17 residues. The CDR3 reads CASSYSMAGQGRNEQFF. CDR3 nucleotide sequence: TGTGCCAGCAGTTACTCGATGGCGGGACAGGGTAGGAATGAACAGTTCTTC.

Only a few counts were recorded for this clonotype. V usage is TRBV11-3 and J usage is TRBJ2-3, with D uncertain. This CDR3 is 14 amino acids long. Trimming took 1 base from V and 0 from J, leaving 5 bases between them. In germline, CDR1 is SGHNT, CDR2 YENEEA. The CDR3 coding sequence is TGTGCCAGCAGCTTAGTCACGAGCACAGATACGCAGTATTTT. Protein: CASSLVTSTDTQYF. The whole variable domain, filled in from reference TRBV11-3 and TRBJ2-3, reads EAGVVQSPRYKIIEKKQPVAFWCNPISGHNTLYWYLQNLGQGPELLIRYENEEAVDDSQLPKDRFSAERLKGVDSTLKIQPAELGDSAVYLCASSLVTSTDTQYFGPGTRLTVL.

This clonotype appeared a few times. This clone may be a read error of a much larger clone one base away. Likely a read error: the CDR3 ends without its conserved phenylalanine or tryptophan. The rearrangement links TRBV20-1 to TRBJ1-2, with TRBD1 identical over 8 bases. CDR1 is DFQATT and CDR2 is SNEGSKA in the germline V gene (reference sequence). CDR3 length: 14 residues. V lost 6 bases and J lost 5; bases outside the gene matches: 11. The chain's CDR3 is CSAYPGQEIYGYTL. The DNA for the CDR3 is TGCAGTGCGTATCCGGGACAGGAGATTTATGGCTACACCCTC.

This clonotype is a singleton in its sample. The V gene is TRBV5-1, the J gene TRBJ2-6; D is unclear. The CDR3 has 19 amino acids. V was trimmed by 4 bases and J by 0 bases, leaving 20 bases between them. The germline V gene has CDR1 SGHRS and CDR2 YFSETQ. The CDR3: CASSPADRNPFSGANVLTF. As DNA, the CDR3 is TGCGCCAGCAGCCCGGCGGACCGGAATCCATTCTCTGGGGCCAACGTCCTGACTTTC.

A note on this clonotype: At one end the junction does not follow the germline gene, possibly because of a read error. The genes are TRBV12-3 or TRBV12-4 and TRBJ2-5; perhaps TRBD1 as D (6 bases). The CDR3 covers 13 residues. The CDR3 bases are TGTGCCAGCACCCGACCGGGACAAGAGACACGGTATTTC. This translates into CASTRPGQETRYF.

This chain uses TRBV4-2 with TRBJ2-7; possibly TRBD2 for D (6 bases). V was cut by 5 bases and J by 0 bases, with 14 bases left in between. This CDR3 is 15 amino acids long. CDR1 and CDR2 from the germline V gene are LGHNA and YNFKEQ. CDR3 DNA sequence: TGTGCCAGCAGCGGGGACTCCGGCAACTCCTACGAGCAGTACTTC. Translated: CASSGDSGNSYEQYF.

This clonotype was seen only once. At one of its ends the junction is not consistent with the germline gene, which may arise from a read error. The CDR3 DNA is TGTGCCATCAGTGAGTCGAGAGGCGGGAGGGCCTCCATTGAGAAGTTCTTC. Encoded protein: CAISESRGGRASIEKFF. The chain links TRBV10-3 to TRBJ2-1; 9 bases are shared with TRBD2. CDR3 size: 17 residues. Germline V gene sequence: CDR1 ENHRY, CDR2 SYGVKD.

This clonotype was seen only a few times. A much larger clone is a single base away; this may be a read error. The gene calls are TRBV5-8 and TRBJ2-1, with 10 positions matching TRBD1. Germline trimming cut 7 bases from V and 2 bases from J; bases unmatched to any gene: 6. This CDR3 has 15 amino acids. In germline, CDR1 is SGHTS, CDR2 YDEGEE. CDR3 region: CASGSGQGAYNEQFF. The CDR3 DNA sequence: TGTGCCAGCGGTTCCGGACAGGGGGCCTACAATGAGCAGTTCTTC.

Concerning this clonotype itself: Given a much more abundant clone one base away, this may be a read error. The chain joins TRBV11-2 to TRBJ2-1; 7 bases map to TRBD1. CDR1 is SGHAT, CDR2 FQNNGV, per germline. The CDR3 runs 15 residues. CDR3 in amino acids: CVSSPRQGGYNEQFF. The CDR3 DNA sequence: TGTGTCAGCAGCCCCAGACAGGGCGGATACAATGAGCAGTTCTTC. Full variable domain (outside the CDR3, taken from reference TRBV11-2 and TRBJ2-1): EAGVAQSPRYKIIEKRQSVAFWCNPISGHATLYWYQQILGQGPKLLIQFQNNGVVDDSQLPKDRFSAERLKGVDSTLKIQPAKLEDSAVYLCVSSPRQGGYNEQFFGPGTRLTVL.

Of note for this clonotype: A much more abundant neighbour one base away suggests this may be a read error. The J gene is TRBJ1-5, the V gene TRBV20-1; 9 nucleotides align to TRBD1. This CDR3 contains 16 residues. J lost 9 bases, V lost 0 bases, and 12 bases had no gene match. Germline lookup yields CDR1 DFQATT and CDR2 SNEGSKA (reference sequence). CDR3 protein: CSARDPITGGDRPQHF. For the CDR3, the DNA is TGCAGTGCTAGAGATCCTATTACAGGGGGCGATCGGCCCCAGCATTTT.

The table lists this clonotype with a count of one. The junction and the germline gene differ at one end; a read error may be behind it. This chain joins TRBV6-1 and TRBJ2-5; the D call may be TRBD1 or TRBD2 (5 bases each). Germline values: CDR1 MNHNS, CDR2 SASEGT. This CDR3 has 15 residues. In nucleotides, the CDR3 is TGTGTCAGCAGTGACGCGAAGGGACGGCGAGAGACCCAGTACTTC. Translating it yields CVSSDAKGRRETQYF.

This clonotype is categorized as medium-sized. CDR3 amino acids: CASSPGTESYGYTF. The CDR3 DNA is TGTGCCAGCAGTCCCGGGACAGAGTCTTATGGCTACACCTTC. The rearrangement uses TRBV12-3 or TRBV12-4 and TRBJ1-2, with TRBD1 matching 7 bases. The CDR3 consists of 14 residues. J was trimmed by 5 bases and V by 5 bases; bases with no gene match: 8.

Regarding this clonotype: Germline and junction disagree at one end, which may indicate a read error. This chain connects TRBV6-5 to TRBJ2-2; D might be TRBD1 (9 bases). Germline loops: CDR1 MNHEY, CDR2 SVGAGI. CDR3 length equals 16 residues. The CDR3 reads CVSGDPTGGVHGELVF. The CDR3 bases are TGTGTTAGCGGGGACCCCACAGGGGGCGTTCACGGGGAGCTGGTTTTT.

This clonotype was observed a few times. One base away lies a much larger clone, so this may be a sequencing read error. This chain connects TRBV28 to TRBJ1-5; unclear D gene. Looked up from germline, CDR1 is MDHEN and CDR2 is SYDVKM. The CDR3 totals 14 residues. The CDR3, as DNA: TGTGCCAGCAGTCGCGGGATAGGCAATCAGCCCCAGCAATTT. Protein sequence: CASSRGIGNQPQQF.